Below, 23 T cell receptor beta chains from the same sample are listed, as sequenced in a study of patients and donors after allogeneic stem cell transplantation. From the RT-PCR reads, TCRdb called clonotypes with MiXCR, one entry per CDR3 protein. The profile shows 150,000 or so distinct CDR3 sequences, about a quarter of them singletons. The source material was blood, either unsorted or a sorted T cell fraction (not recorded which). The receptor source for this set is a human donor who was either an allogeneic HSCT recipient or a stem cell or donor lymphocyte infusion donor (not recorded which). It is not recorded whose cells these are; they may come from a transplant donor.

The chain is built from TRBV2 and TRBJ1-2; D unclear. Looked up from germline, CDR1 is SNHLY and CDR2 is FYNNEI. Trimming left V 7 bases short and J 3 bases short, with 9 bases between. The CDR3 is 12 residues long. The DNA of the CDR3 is TGTGCCAGCACGCTGGGAGACTATGGCTACACCTTC. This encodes CASTLGDYGYTF. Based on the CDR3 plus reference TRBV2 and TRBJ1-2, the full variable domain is EPEVTQTPSHQVTQMGQEVILRCVPISNHLYFYWYRQILGQKVEFLVSFYNNEISEKSEIFDDQFSVERPDGSNFTLKIRSTKLEDSAMYFCASTLGDYGYTFGSGTRLTVV.

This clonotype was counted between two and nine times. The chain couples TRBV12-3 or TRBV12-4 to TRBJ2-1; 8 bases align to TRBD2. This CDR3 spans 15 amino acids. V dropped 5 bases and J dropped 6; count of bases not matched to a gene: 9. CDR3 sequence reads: CASSRTSRGTNEQFF. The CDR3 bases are TGTGCCAGCAGTCGGACTAGCCGAGGAACCAATGAGCAGTTCTTC.

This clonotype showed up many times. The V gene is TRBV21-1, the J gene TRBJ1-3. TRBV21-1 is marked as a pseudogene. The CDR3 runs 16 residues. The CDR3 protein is CASSKEEDDSGNTIYF. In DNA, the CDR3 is TGTGCCAGCAGCAAAGAGGAGGACGACTCTGGAAACACCATATATTTT.

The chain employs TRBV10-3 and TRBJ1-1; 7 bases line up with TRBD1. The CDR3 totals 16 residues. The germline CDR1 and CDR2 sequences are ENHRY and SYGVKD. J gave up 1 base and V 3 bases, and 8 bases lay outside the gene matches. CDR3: CAISDQGGFANTEAFF. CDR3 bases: TGTGCCATCAGTGATCAAGGGGGCTTTGCGAACACTGAAGCTTTCTTT.

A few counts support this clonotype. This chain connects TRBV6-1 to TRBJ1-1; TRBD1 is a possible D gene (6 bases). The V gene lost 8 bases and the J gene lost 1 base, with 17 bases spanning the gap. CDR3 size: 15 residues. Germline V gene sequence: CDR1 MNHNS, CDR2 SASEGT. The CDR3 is CASVDISRGNTEAFF. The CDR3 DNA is TGTGCCAGCGTTGATATATCCAGGGGGAACACTGAAGCTTTCTTT.

CDR3 amino acids: CASSSRTGLSSYEQYF. The CDR3, as DNA: TGCGCCAGCAGCTCCAGGACCGGCCTATCTTCCTACGAGCAGTACTTC. The chain carries TRBV5-1 and TRBJ2-7; no reliable D call. The CDR3 totals 16 residues. The germline V and J ends were trimmed by 3 bases and 1 base, with 17 bases remaining between them. Germline loops: CDR1 SGHRS, CDR2 YFSETQ.

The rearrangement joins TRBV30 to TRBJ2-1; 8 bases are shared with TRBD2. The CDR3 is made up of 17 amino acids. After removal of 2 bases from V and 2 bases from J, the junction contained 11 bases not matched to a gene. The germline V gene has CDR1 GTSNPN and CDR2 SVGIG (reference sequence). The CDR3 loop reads CAWSPMGRGGTYNEQFF. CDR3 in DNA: TGTGCCTGGAGTCCCATGGGACGGGGGGGGACCTACAATGAGCAGTTCTTC.

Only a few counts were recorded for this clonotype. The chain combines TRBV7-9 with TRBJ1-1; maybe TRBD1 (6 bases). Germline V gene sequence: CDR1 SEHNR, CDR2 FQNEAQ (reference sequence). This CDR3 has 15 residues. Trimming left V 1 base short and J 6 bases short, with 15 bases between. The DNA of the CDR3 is TGTGCCAGCAGCTTAGTGCCCGCGGGGGGGCCTGAAGCTTTCTTT. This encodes CASSLVPAGGPEAFF. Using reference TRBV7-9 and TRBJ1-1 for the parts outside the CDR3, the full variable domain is DTGVSQNPRHKITKRGQNVTFRCDPISEHNRLYWYRQTLGQGPEFLTYFQNEAQLEKSRLLSDRFSAERPKGSFSTLEIQRTEQGDSAMYLCASSLVPAGGPEAFFGQGTRLTVV.

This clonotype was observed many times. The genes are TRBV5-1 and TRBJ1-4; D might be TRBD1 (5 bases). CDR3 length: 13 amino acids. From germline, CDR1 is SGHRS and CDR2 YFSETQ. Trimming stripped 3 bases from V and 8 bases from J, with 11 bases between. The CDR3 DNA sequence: TGCGCCAGCAGCTCCGGGTGGGGGGAAAAACTGTTTTTT. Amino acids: CASSSGWGEKLFF.

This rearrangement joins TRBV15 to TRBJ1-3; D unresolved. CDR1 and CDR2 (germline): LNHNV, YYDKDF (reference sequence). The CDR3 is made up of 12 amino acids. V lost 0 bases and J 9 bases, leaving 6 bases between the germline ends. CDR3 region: CATSRDRSTIYF. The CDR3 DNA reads TGTGCCACCAGCAGAGACCGTAGCACCATATATTTT.

The CDR3 loop reads CASSKDRGSTDTQYF. The CDR3 bases are TGTGCCAGCAGTAAGGACAGGGGGAGCACAGATACGCAGTATTTT. The V and J genes are TRBV27 and TRBJ2-3; 10 bases map to TRBD1. With V trimmed by 5 bases and J by 0 bases, 2 bases remained unmatched. The CDR3 is made up of 15 amino acids. CDR1 is MNHEY and CDR2 is SMNVEV in the germline V gene (reference sequence).

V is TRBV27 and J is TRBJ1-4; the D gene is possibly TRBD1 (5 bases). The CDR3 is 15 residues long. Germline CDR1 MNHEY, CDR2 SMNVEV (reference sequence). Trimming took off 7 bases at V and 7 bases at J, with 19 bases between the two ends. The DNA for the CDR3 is TGTGCCAGCACAGAAAGAGCAGGGTGGGGTGAAAAACTGTTTTTT. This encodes CASTERAGWGEKLFF.

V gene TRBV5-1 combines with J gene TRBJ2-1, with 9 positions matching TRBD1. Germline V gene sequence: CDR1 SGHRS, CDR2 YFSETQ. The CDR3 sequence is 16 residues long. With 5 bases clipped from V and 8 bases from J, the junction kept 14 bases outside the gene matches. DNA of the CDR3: TGCGCCAGCAGGGCCGGGACAGGGTCTTTTATGGATGAGCAGTTCTTC. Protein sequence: CASRAGTGSFMDEQFF.

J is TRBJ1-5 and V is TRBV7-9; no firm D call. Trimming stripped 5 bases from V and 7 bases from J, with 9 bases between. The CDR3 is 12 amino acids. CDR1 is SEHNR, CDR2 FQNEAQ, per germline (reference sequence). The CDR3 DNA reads TGTGCCAGCAGCCAGGTTGGGCAGCCCCAGCATTTT. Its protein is CASSQVGQPQHF.

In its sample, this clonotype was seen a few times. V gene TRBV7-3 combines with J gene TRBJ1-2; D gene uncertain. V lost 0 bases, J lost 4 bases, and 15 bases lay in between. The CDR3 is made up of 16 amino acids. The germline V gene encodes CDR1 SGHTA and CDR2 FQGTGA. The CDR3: CASSLTQPANFYGYTF. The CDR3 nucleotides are TGTGCCAGCAGCTTAACACAGCCAGCGAATTTCTATGGCTACACCTTC. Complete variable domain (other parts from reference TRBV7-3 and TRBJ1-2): GAGVSQTPSNKVTEKGKYVELRCDPISGHTALYWYRQSLGQGPEFLIYFQGTGAADDSGLPNDRFFAVRPEGSVSTLKIQRTERGDSAVYLCASSLTQPANFYGYTFGSGTRLTVV.

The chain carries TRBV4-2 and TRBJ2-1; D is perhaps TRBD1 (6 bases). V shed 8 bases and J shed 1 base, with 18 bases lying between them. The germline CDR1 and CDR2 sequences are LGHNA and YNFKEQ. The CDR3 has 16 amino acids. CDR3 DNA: TGTGCCAGCGGACTCCGACTTACAGGGTCCTACAATGAGCAGTTCTTC. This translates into CASGLRLTGSYNEQFF.

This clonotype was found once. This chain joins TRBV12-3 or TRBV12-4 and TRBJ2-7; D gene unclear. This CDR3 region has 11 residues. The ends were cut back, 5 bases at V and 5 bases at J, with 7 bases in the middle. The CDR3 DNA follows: TGTGCCAGCAGTATAACAGACGAGCAGTACTTC. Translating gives CASSITDEQYF.

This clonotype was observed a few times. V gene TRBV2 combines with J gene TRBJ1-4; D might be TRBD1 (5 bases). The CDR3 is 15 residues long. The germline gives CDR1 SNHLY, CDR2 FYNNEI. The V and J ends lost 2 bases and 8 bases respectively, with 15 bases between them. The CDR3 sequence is CASSELGDAGEKLFF. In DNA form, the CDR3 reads TGTGCCAGCAGTGAATTGGGGGACGCGGGGGAAAAACTGTTTTTT.

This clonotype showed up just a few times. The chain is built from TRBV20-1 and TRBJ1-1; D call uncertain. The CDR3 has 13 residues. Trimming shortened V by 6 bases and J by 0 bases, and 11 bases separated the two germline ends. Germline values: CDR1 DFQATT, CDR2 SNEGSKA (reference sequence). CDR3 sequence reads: CSAWEDMNTEAFF. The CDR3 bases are TGCAGTGCCTGGGAAGACATGAACACTGAAGCTTTCTTT.

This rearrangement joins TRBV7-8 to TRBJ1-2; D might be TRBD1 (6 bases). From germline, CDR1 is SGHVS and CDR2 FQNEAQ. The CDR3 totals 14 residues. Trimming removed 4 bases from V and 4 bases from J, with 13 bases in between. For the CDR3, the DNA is TGTGCCAGCAGCTCCTTACAGGGCGGCTATGGCTACACCTTC. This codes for CASSSLQGGYGYTF.

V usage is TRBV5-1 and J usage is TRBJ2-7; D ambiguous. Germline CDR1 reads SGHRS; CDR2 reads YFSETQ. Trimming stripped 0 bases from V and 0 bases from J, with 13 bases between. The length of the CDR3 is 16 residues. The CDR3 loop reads CASSLVTGVYSYEQYF. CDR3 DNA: TGCGCCAGCAGCTTGGTTACGGGCGTTTACTCCTACGAGCAGTACTTC.

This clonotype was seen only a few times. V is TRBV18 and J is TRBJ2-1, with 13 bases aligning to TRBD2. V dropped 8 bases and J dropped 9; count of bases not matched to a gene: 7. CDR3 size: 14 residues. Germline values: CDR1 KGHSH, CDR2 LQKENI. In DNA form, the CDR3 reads TGTGCCAGCCTGGGGACTAGCGGGATAATTGAGCAGTTCTTC. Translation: CASLGTSGIIEQFF.

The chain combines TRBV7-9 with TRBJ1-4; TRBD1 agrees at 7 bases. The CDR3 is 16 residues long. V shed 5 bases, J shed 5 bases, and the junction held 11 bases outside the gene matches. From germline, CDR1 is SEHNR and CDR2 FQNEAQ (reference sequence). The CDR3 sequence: CASSTGTGQQNEKLFF. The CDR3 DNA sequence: TGTGCCAGCAGCACGGGGACGGGACAGCAGAATGAAAAACTGTTTTTT.